The T cell receptor (beta chain) described here comes from a study of blood T cell repertoires in COVID-19. Study background: COVID-19 samples collected from the United States, Italy and Spain covered acute and convalescent phases. PBMCs, B-cell-depleted T cells, or T cells provided the cDNA or gDNA that made up the material.

The Seattle patients, enrolled during active infection, were followed longitudinally. Germline V gene sequence: CDR1 ENHRY, CDR2 SYGVKD. The J segment lost 6 bases and the V segment lost 6 bases, leaving 8 bases of the junction unmatched. There are 16 residues in the CDR3. As to this clone: The identical CDR3 is also encoded by other nucleotide sequences in the sample.

Original processing methods: Estimation of nucleated cell counts relied on the amplification of reference gene primers. Method: immunoSEQ multiplex PCR; TCRdb's copy keeps in-frame clones and lacks some. V and J calls and clone size are as listed in that table; D and trimming were resolved from the DNA. The sample yields hundreds of thousands of clones, about 89% seen once. The chain employs TRBV10-3 and TRBJ2-3; 14 bases map to TRBD2. This receptor was identified in a woman in her forties or fifties with COVID-19, enrolled during active disease. Material: peripheral blood. CDR3 sequence reads: CAISPGTSGRSDTQYF. DNA for the CDR3: TGTGCCATCAGCCCTGGGACTAGCGGGAGATCCGATACGCAGTATTTT.